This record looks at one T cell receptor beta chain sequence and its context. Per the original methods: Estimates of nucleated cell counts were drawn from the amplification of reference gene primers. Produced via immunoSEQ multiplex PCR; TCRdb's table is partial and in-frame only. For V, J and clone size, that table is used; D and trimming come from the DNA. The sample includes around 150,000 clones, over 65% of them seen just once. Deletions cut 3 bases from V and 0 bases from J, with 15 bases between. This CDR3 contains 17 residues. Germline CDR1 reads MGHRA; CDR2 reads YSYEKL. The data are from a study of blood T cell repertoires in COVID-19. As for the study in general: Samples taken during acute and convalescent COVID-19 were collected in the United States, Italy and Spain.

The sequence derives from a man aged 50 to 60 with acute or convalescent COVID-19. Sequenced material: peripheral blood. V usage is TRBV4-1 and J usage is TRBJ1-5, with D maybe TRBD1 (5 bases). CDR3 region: CASSQDAGGNSNQPQHF. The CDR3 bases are TGCGCCAGCAGCCAGGACGCCGGGGGAAATAGCAATCAGCCCCAGCATTTT.